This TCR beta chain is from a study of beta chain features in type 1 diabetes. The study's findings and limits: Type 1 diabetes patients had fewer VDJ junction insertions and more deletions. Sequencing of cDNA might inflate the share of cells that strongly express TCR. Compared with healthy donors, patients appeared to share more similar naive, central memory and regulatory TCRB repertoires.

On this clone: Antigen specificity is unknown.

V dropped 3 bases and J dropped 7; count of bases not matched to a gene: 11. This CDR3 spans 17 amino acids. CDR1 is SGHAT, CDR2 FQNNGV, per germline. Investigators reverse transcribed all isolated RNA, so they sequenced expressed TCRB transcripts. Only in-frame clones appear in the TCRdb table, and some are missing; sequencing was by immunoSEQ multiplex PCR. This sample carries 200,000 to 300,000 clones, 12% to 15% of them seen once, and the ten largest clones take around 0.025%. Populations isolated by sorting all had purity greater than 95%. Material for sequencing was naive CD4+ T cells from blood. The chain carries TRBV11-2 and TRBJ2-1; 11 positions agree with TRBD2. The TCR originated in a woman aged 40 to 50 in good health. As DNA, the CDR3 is TGTGCCAGCAGCTTTACGATTAGCGGGGGGGCACGGAATGAGCAGTTCTTC. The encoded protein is CASSFTISGGARNEQFF. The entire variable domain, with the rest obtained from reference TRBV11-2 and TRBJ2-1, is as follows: EAGVAQSPRYKIIEKRQSVAFWCNPISGHATLYWYQQILGQGPKLLIQFQNNGVVDDSQLPKDRFSAERLKGVDSTLKIQPAKLEDSAVYLCASSFTISGGARNEQFFGPGTRLTVL.